Below, 27 T cell receptor beta chains from the same sample are listed, as sequenced in a study of Ad26.COV2.S vaccination and SARS-CoV-2 variants. Sequencing used immunoSEQ multiplex PCR; TCRdb keeps in-frame clones, though not all of them. The repertoire holds roughly 700,000 clones, with around 92% as singletons. Treatment given: roughly 20 received Ad26.COV2.S at low or high dose, single or two shots; about five received placebo; per-sample allocation not given. Following the first vaccine or placebo injection, samples were taken on day 63. The sequences come from peripheral blood, collected in a trial of Ad26.COV2.S vaccine versus placebo. All receptors derive from a person between 18 and 60 years old who received the Ad26.COV2.S COVID-19 vaccine or a placebo.

The chain combines TRBV6-6 with TRBJ2-1; 7 nucleotides line up with TRBD2. Germline CDR1 reads MNHNY; CDR2 reads SVGAGI (reference sequence). This CDR3 comprises 18 residues. V shed 5 bases and J 0 bases; nucleotides not matched to a gene: 13. CDR3 residues: CASSQSSGSLSSYNEQFF. DNA of the CDR3: TGTGCCAGCAGTCAGTCTAGCGGTTCCTTGAGCTCCTACAATGAGCAGTTCTTC.

This rearrangement joins TRBV7-8 to TRBJ1-2; D is unclear. Germline V gene lookup returns CDR1 SGHVS and CDR2 FQNEAQ. Trimming shortened V by 0 bases and J by 8 bases, and 10 bases separated the two germline ends. The CDR3 is made up of 13 amino acids. This chain's CDR3 is CASSLAGSGGYTF. The DNA of the CDR3 is TGTGCCAGCAGCTTAGCCGGGTCTGGGGGCTACACCTTC.

As to this clone: The same CDR3 can be traced to other DNA sequences in this sample. Written as DNA, the CDR3 is TGTGCCAGCAGCCCGATGACGGGACCGACCTACGAGCAGTACTTC. Encoded protein: CASSPMTGPTYEQYF. The V gene is TRBV7-2, the J gene TRBJ2-7, with D perhaps given as TRBD1 or TRBD2 (5 bases each). Germline V CDR1 and CDR2: SGHTA, FQGNSA. The CDR3 loop spans 15 amino acids. With 5 bases removed from V and 2 bases from J, the gap between germline ends came to 16 bases.

The J gene is TRBJ2-7, the V gene TRBV24-1; D is uncertain. Germline V lookup: CDR1 KGHDR, CDR2 SFDVKD. The V end was cut by 0 bases, the J end by 3 bases, with 8 bases between. This CDR3 comprises 14 residues. The CDR3 DNA is TGTGCCACCAGTGATTTGTCAAACGGCTACGAGCAGTACTTC. Translating it yields CATSDLSNGYEQYF.

The chain recombines TRBV3-1 (or the pseudogene TRBV3-2) with TRBJ1-2; 7 bases line up with TRBD1. This CDR3 comprises 16 residues. CDR1 is LGHDT, CDR2 YNNKEL, per germline (reference sequence). Losses at the gene ends were 1 base for V and 2 bases for J; bases not matched to a gene: 7. The chain's CDR3 is CASSQVRPGGNYGYTF. The CDR3 DNA follows: TGTGCCAGCAGCCAAGTTCGGCCAGGGGGGAACTATGGCTACACCTTC.

This chain uses TRBV5-1 with TRBJ2-1; 8 bases match TRBD2. V shed 0 bases and J 0 bases; nucleotides not matched to a gene: 2. This CDR3 comprises 16 residues. Germline V gene data show CDR1 as SGHRS and CDR2 as YFSETQ. CDR3 protein: CASSLAGGLSYNEQFF. CDR3 bases: TGCGCCAGCAGCTTGGCGGGGGGGCTCTCCTACAATGAGCAGTTCTTC.

This clone has just one count. The rearrangement joins TRBV7-3 to TRBJ2-5; 14 nucleotides line up with TRBD2. J was trimmed by 4 bases and V by 1 base; bases with no gene match: 5. The CDR3 length is 17 residues. Germline V gene sequence: CDR1 SGHTA, CDR2 FQGTGA. DNA for the CDR3: TGTGCCAGCAGCTTAAATGGGGGACTAGCGGGGGCAGAGACCCAGTACTTC. It is translated as CASSLNGGLAGAETQYF.

V usage is TRBV19 and J usage is TRBJ2-2; D possibly corresponds to TRBD1 (5 bases). CDR1 and CDR2 from the germline V gene are LNHDA and SQIVND (reference sequence). CDR3 size: 14 residues. V was clipped by 5 bases and J by 0 bases, with 7 bases between them. CDR3: CASSQGANTGELFF. The CDR3 DNA sequence: TGTGCCAGTAGTCAGGGCGCGAACACCGGGGAGCTGTTTTTT.

The J gene is TRBJ2-7, the V gene TRBV5-1, with D hard to call. The CDR3 length is 15 residues. Germline values: CDR1 SGHRS, CDR2 YFSETQ. The V end lost 0 bases, the J end lost 0 bases, and 10 bases lay between the germline ends. Here the CDR3 DNA reads TGCGCCAGCAGCTTGGGTCAGATACTCTCCTACGAGCAGTACTTC. It yields the protein CASSLGQILSYEQYF. The full variable domain, rest sourced from reference TRBV5-1 and TRBJ2-7, is KAGVTQTPRYLIKTRGQQVTLSCSPISGHRSVSWYQQTPGQGLQFLFEYFSETQRNKGNFPGRFSGRQFSNSRSEMNVSTLELGDSALYLCASSLGQILSYEQYFGPGTRLTVT.

The CDR3 region is CASSALHSDINYGYTF. CDR3 in DNA: TGTGCCAGTTCCGCCCTCCACAGCGATATTAACTATGGCTACACCTTC. The chain uses TRBV19 and TRBJ1-2; D not resolved. The ends were cut back, 8 bases at V and 1 base at J, with 20 bases in the middle. This CDR3 is 16 amino acids long. Per the germline V gene, CDR1 is LNHDA and CDR2 is SQIVND (reference sequence).

The V and J genes are TRBV30 and TRBJ2-3; D is unclear. This CDR3 has 12 residues. Per the germline V gene, CDR1 is GTSNPN and CDR2 is SVGIG (reference sequence). The ends were cut back, 0 bases at V and 7 bases at J, with 8 bases in the middle. The CDR3 region has the DNA TGTGCCTGGAGTGTACTAATGCATACGCAGTATTTT. This sequence encodes CAWSVLMHTQYF.

The chain joins TRBV5-1 to TRBJ2-7, with D tentatively TRBD1 (5 bases). The germline V gene encodes CDR1 SGHRS and CDR2 YFSETQ. The CDR3 is 15 residues long. The V gene lost 3 bases and the J gene lost 2 bases, with 15 bases spanning the gap. Here the CDR3 DNA reads TGCGCCAGCAGCTCCCCGGACACGGCCGCCTACGAGCAGTACTTC. This sequence encodes CASSSPDTAAYEQYF.

The rearrangement links TRBV29-1 to TRBJ1-2; D is undetermined. Trimming pared 3 bases from V and 7 bases from J, leaving 21 bases between. CDR3 length equals 15 residues. Germline V lookup: CDR1 SQVTM, CDR2 ANQGSEA. The CDR3 DNA follows: TGCAGCGTTGACCGCCCTACCGAGCCCCTCGCTGGCTACACCTTC. The encoded protein is CSVDRPTEPLAGYTF.

The J gene is TRBJ2-7, the V gene TRBV4-1, with TRBD1 matching 9 bases. The trim removed 4 bases at V and 4 bases at J, leaving 5 bases unmatched. The germline gives CDR1 MGHRA, CDR2 YSYEKL. The CDR3 sequence is 14 residues long. Here the CDR3 DNA reads TGCGCCAGCAGCCGGGACAGGGACTTATACGAGCAGTACTTC. It specifies CASSRDRDLYEQYF.

The chain combines TRBV27 with TRBJ2-5; D is possibly TRBD2 (5 bases). The CDR3 has 14 amino acids. The ends were cut back, 5 bases at V and 2 bases at J, with 12 bases in the middle. CDR1 and CDR2 (germline): MNHEY, SMNVEV (reference sequence). CDR3 sequence: CASSPTRVQETQYF. As DNA, the CDR3 is TGTGCCAGCAGTCCTACTAGGGTGCAAGAGACCCAGTACTTC.

This clone was recorded a few times. Different DNA sequences within this sample yield the same CDR3. The CDR3 sequence: CASSVTGNSPLHF. Here the CDR3 DNA reads TGTGCCAGCAGCGTAACGGGGAATTCACCCCTCCACTTT. The chain employs TRBV9 and TRBJ1-6, with D unresolved. The germline CDR1 and CDR2 sequences are SGDLS and YYNGEE. This CDR3 contains 13 residues. V was trimmed by 1 base and J by 7 bases, leaving 6 bases between them.

V and J are TRBV18 and TRBJ1-2, with 8 bases that match TRBD1. Trimming at V came to 6 bases and at J to 5 bases, leaving 11 bases not matched to a gene. CDR1 and CDR2 from the germline V gene are KGHSH and LQKENI. The CDR3 loop spans 15 amino acids. CDR3 region: CASSPDGQGRYGYTF. The CDR3 bases are TGTGCCAGCTCTCCGGATGGACAGGGCCGGTATGGCTACACCTTC.

V is TRBV6-5 and J is TRBJ2-7; TRBD2 agrees at 8 bases. CDR3 length equals 13 residues. The V segment lost 4 bases and the J segment 4 bases; nucleotides outside the gene matches: 3. The germline V gene encodes CDR1 MNHEY and CDR2 SVGAGI. CDR3 in DNA: TGTGCCAGCAGTTTGCCGGGGGGGTACGAGCAGTACTTC. Amino acids: CASSLPGGYEQYF.

V and J are TRBV5-1 and TRBJ1-1; unclear D gene. The CDR3 extends over 16 amino acids. V was clipped by 4 bases and J by 1 base, with 17 bases between them. The V gene's germline CDR1 is SGHRS and CDR2 YFSETQ. The CDR3 region has the DNA TGCGCCAGCAGCGTAGGACTCTTAATGGGGAACACTGAAGCTTTCTTT. It yields the protein CASSVGLLMGNTEAFF. The whole variable domain, remainder taken from reference TRBV5-1 and TRBJ1-1, is KAGVTQTPRYLIKTRGQQVTLSCSPISGHRSVSWYQQTPGQGLQFLFEYFSETQRNKGNFPGRFSGRQFSNSRSEMNVSTLELGDSALYLCASSVGLLMGNTEAFFGQGTRLTVV.

The J gene is TRBJ2-7, the V gene TRBV7-2, with 7 bases aligning to TRBD2. The CDR3 extends over 14 amino acids. CDR1 and CDR2 from the germline V gene are SGHTA and FQGNSA. With V trimmed by 5 bases and J by 2 bases, 6 bases remained unmatched. The CDR3 sequence is CASSQRGPTYEQYF. The CDR3 DNA follows: TGTGCCAGCAGCCAGCGGGGTCCTACCTACGAGCAGTACTTC.

The rearrangement links TRBV29-1 to TRBJ2-1; 8 bases are a match to TRBD1. In germline, CDR1 is SQVTM, CDR2 ANQGSEA. There are 15 residues in the CDR3. Trimming took 0 bases from V and 5 from J; bases not matched to a gene: 6. The CDR3 reads CSVEDGTGEDNEQFF. The CDR3 DNA follows: TGCAGCGTTGAAGATGGGACAGGTGAGGACAATGAGCAGTTCTTC.

V is TRBV5-5 and J is TRBJ1-6; D uncertain. Trimming left V 2 bases short and J 6 bases short, with 9 bases between. This CDR3 spans 14 amino acids. Per germline, CDR1 SGHKS and CDR2 YYEKEE (reference sequence). The CDR3 sequence: CASSFGRINSPLHF. For the CDR3, the DNA is TGTGCCAGCAGCTTCGGGCGGATTAATTCACCCCTCCACTTT.

In this sample, this clone turned up once. This CDR3 is also generated by other DNA sequences in the sample. The J gene is TRBJ2-7, the V gene TRBV4-1; D not certain. V lost 0 bases and J 3 bases, leaving 6 bases between the germline ends. The CDR3 spans 13 residues. Germline V CDR1 and CDR2: MGHRA, YSYEKL. The CDR3 DNA sequence: TGCGCCAGCAGCCAAGAAAGAGGCTACGAGCAGTACTTC. Translated, it gives CASSQERGYEQYF.

This chain connects TRBV29-1 to TRBJ2-3, with 8 bases identical to TRBD2. This CDR3 has 16 amino acids. The J segment lost 0 bases and the V segment lost 8 bases, leaving 13 bases of the junction unmatched. Germline V gene sequence: CDR1 SQVTM, CDR2 ANQGSEA. The DNA for the CDR3 is TGCAGCATATCCGGGACTAGTGAGTGGAGCACAGATACGCAGTATTTT. It is translated as CSISGTSEWSTDTQYF.

This clone has just a few counts. The chain employs TRBV29-1 and TRBJ1-2, with D possibly being TRBD1 (5 bases). The V gene lost 3 bases and the J gene lost 1 base, with 9 bases spanning the gap. This CDR3 spans 13 amino acids. Germline CDR1 and CDR2: SQVTM and ANQGSEA. The CDR3 DNA sequence: TGCAGCGTTGAGCGACAGCTTAACTATGGCTACACCTTC. This gives the protein CSVERQLNYGYTF.

The chain recombines TRBV12-5 with TRBJ2-7, with D perhaps TRBD1 (6 bases). Germline V gives CDR1 LGHNT, CDR2 FRNRAP. The ends were cut back, 6 bases at V and 1 base at J, with 13 bases in the middle. The CDR3 runs to 14 residues. CDR3 amino acids: CASGPFDRSYEQYF. As DNA, the CDR3 is TGTGCTAGTGGCCCCTTCGACAGGTCCTACGAGCAGTACTTC. Based on the CDR3 plus reference TRBV12-5 and TRBJ2-7, the full variable domain is DARVTQTPRHKVTEMGQEVTMRCQPILGHNTVFWYRQTMMQGLELLAYFRNRAPLDDSGMPKDRFSAEMPDATLATLKIQPSEPRDSAVYFCASGPFDRSYEQYFGPGTRLTVT.

V and J are TRBV7-6 and TRBJ2-1; D unclear. CDR1 and CDR2 (germline): SGHVS, FNYEAQ. The CDR3 is 15 amino acids. V dropped 0 bases and J dropped 0 bases, with 6 bases sitting between them. CDR3 nucleotide sequence: TGTGCCAGCAGCTTAGCGGCCGACTCCTACAATGAGCAGTTCTTC. Residues: CASSLAADSYNEQFF.